These 17 T cell receptor beta chains were sequenced from one sample in a study of blood T cell repertoires in COVID-19. The assay was immunoSEQ multiplex PCR, and TCRdb's table has in-frame clones only and misses some. The sample yields roughly 300,000 clones, about 92% seen once. The sample was PBMCs or T cells enriched from blood (not recorded which). These receptors were obtained from a woman aged 25 to 39 who had recovered from COVID-19.

The chain couples TRBV28 to TRBJ2-3, with 12 positions matching TRBD2. The CDR3 is 18 amino acids. Germline V gives CDR1 MDHEN, CDR2 SYDVKM. Trimming cost V 1 base and J 5 bases; bases outside gene matches: 10. In DNA form, the CDR3 reads TGTGCCAGCAGTTTATCCGAAAGACTAGCGGGAGTTTTAGATACGCAGTATTTT. Encoded protein: CASSLSERLAGVLDTQYF.

The chain is built from TRBV9 and TRBJ1-1, with D possibly TRBD1 on 6 matching bases. The V gene's germline CDR1 is SGDLS and CDR2 YYNGEE. CDR3 length equals 11 residues. Trimming removed 5 bases from V and 7 bases from J, with 9 bases in between. CDR3 in amino acids: CASRRGGEAFF. CDR3 coding DNA: TGTGCCAGCAGGAGGGGGGGTGAAGCTTTCTTT.

The genes are TRBV7-9 and TRBJ1-6; maybe TRBD1 (5 bases). Germline lookup yields CDR1 SEHNR and CDR2 FQNEAQ (reference sequence). The V gene lost 4 bases and the J gene lost 7 bases, with 14 bases spanning the gap. The CDR3 covers 15 residues. This chain's CDR3 is CASSSPWGANSPLHF. For the CDR3, the DNA is TGTGCCAGCAGCTCCCCGTGGGGCGCCAATTCACCCCTCCACTTT. Variable domain in full (rest from reference TRBV7-9 and TRBJ1-6): DTGVSQNPRHKITKRGQNVTFRCDPISEHNRLYWYRQTLGQGPEFLTYFQNEAQLEKSRLLSDRFSAERPKGSFSTLEIQRTEQGDSAMYLCASSSPWGANSPLHFGNGTRLTVT.

The chain employs TRBV7-8 and TRBJ2-7; 7 nucleotides agree with TRBD1. CDR1 SGHVS and CDR2 FQNEAQ come from the germline V gene. CDR3 size: 13 residues. V was clipped by 1 base and J by 7 bases; unmatched bases: 4. CDR3 nucleotide sequence: TGTGCCAGCAGCTTAGGGACAGGAAGGGAGCAGTACTTC. Translation: CASSLGTGREQYF.

The V call is TRBV27, the J call TRBJ2-2; TRBD2 agrees at 8 bases. The trim removed 4 bases at V and 5 bases at J, leaving 6 bases unmatched. The CDR3 totals 15 residues. Per the germline V gene, CDR1 is MNHEY and CDR2 is SMNVEV (reference sequence). The CDR3 DNA is TGTGCCAGCAGTTCCGGGACTAGGAGAACCGGGGAGCTGTTTTTT. Translation: CASSSGTRRTGELFF.

The genes are TRBV7-9 and TRBJ1-5, with D tentatively TRBD1 (5 bases). The CDR3 runs to 16 residues. The V end was cut by 3 bases, the J end by 5 bases, with 17 bases between. Germline V gene data show CDR1 as SEHNR and CDR2 as FQNEAQ (reference sequence). CDR3 protein: CASSFSRAGVDQPQHF. Here the CDR3 DNA reads TGTGCCAGCAGCTTTAGCCGGGCGGGGGTGGATCAGCCCCAGCATTTT.

Points on this clone: The identical CDR3 is also encoded by other nucleotide sequences in the sample. The chain combines TRBV7-2 with TRBJ1-5, with TRBD1 as a possible D gene (6 bases). Germline loops: CDR1 SGHTA, CDR2 FQGNSA. The V gene lost 1 base and the J gene lost 2 bases, with 9 bases spanning the gap. The CDR3 consists of 15 residues. The CDR3 DNA follows: TGTGCCAGCAGCTTAGGGGGGGGCGGCAATCAGCCCCAGCATTTT. Translating gives CASSLGGGGNQPQHF.

The rearrangement joins TRBV11-3 to TRBJ2-3; 8 bases match TRBD1. Germline-derived CDR1 and CDR2 are SGHNT and YENEEA. The J segment lost 0 bases and the V segment lost 3 bases, leaving 11 bases of the junction unmatched. The CDR3 length is 18 residues. As DNA, the CDR3 is TGTGCCAGCAGCTTTCTATGGACAGGGAAAACTAGCACAGATACGCAGTATTTT. Its translation is CASSFLWTGKTSTDTQYF.

The chain couples TRBV23-1 to TRBJ2-7; D remains unclear. TRBV23-1 is assigned to the ORF class and has an uncertain function. This CDR3 comprises 14 residues. V was cut by 4 bases and J by 2 bases, with 12 bases left in between. CDR3 protein: CASSLSDIPYEQYF. CDR3 DNA sequence: TGCGCCAGCAGTCTATCCGACATCCCCTACGAGCAGTACTTC.

This clone was recorded once. The V call is TRBV5-8, the J call TRBJ1-5; no firm D call. Trimming took off 5 bases at V and 9 bases at J, with 9 bases between the two ends. Germline CDR1 reads SGHTS; CDR2 reads YDEGEE. The CDR3 totals 11 residues. CDR3 protein: CASSLGGPQHF. CDR3 coding DNA: TGTGCCAGCAGTCTCGGTGGGCCCCAGCATTTT.

The rearrangement uses TRBV13 and TRBJ1-3; no definite D call. Trimming pared 3 bases from V and 0 bases from J, leaving 6 bases between. This CDR3 spans 14 amino acids. Germline CDR1 is PRHDT and CDR2 is FYEKMQ (reference sequence). The CDR3 is CASSFGGSGNTIYF. CDR3 sequence (DNA): TGTGCCAGCAGCTTTGGAGGCTCTGGAAACACCATATATTTT.

The chain has TRBV9 and TRBJ2-2; D is unresolved. CDR1 and CDR2 from the germline V gene are SGDLS and YYNGEE. There are 14 residues in the CDR3. The germline V and J ends were trimmed by 1 base and 2 bases, with 6 bases remaining between them. Here the CDR3 reads CASSVFLNTGELFF. CDR3 coding DNA: TGTGCCAGCAGCGTATTTTTAAACACCGGGGAGCTGTTTTTT.

The rearrangement joins TRBV14 to TRBJ2-7, with D maybe TRBD1 (5 bases). CDR3 length: 14 amino acids. Looked up from germline, CDR1 is SGHDN and CDR2 is FVKESK. V was trimmed by 2 bases and J by 1 base, leaving 9 bases between them. The CDR3 DNA follows: TGTGCCAGCAGCCAATTCCAGGGTTCCTACGAGCAGTACTTC. This codes for CASSQFQGSYEQYF.

The V call is TRBV4-3, the J call TRBJ2-7, with TRBD2 as a possible D gene (5 bases). Germline loops: CDR1 LGHNA, CDR2 YSLEER. V was shortened by 3 bases and J by 3 bases, with 12 bases between the two germline ends. The CDR3 consists of 14 residues. Written as DNA, the CDR3 is TGCGCCAGCAGCCACCTGATCGGAGGCTACGAGCAGTACTTC. This gives the protein CASSHLIGGYEQYF.

J is TRBJ2-1 and V is TRBV27; 12 nucleotides align to TRBD2. This CDR3 has 17 residues. V dropped 5 bases and J dropped 6; count of bases not matched to a gene: 11. Germline CDR1 is MNHEY and CDR2 is SMNVEV (reference sequence). Here the CDR3 reads CASSPQTTSGRSNEQFF. CDR3 nucleotide sequence: TGTGCCAGCAGTCCGCAGACAACTAGCGGGAGGTCCAATGAGCAGTTCTTC.

The chain has TRBV28 and TRBJ1-5; 7 positions agree with TRBD1. The V and J ends lost 5 bases and 3 bases, in that order; junction bases with no gene match: 7. CDR1 and CDR2 from the germline V gene are MDHEN and SYDVKM. The CDR3 spans 15 residues. In DNA, the CDR3 is TGTGCCAGCAGTACCCGACAGGGAATCAATCAGCCCCAGCATTTT. It codes for CASSTRQGINQPQHF.

The V call is TRBV28, the J call TRBJ2-3, with a possible D match to TRBD2 (7 bases). Germline V gene lookup returns CDR1 MDHEN and CDR2 SYDVKM. With 4 bases removed from V and 7 bases from J, the gap between germline ends came to 18 bases. The CDR3 totals 15 residues. The CDR3 protein is CASSSPGAGAYTQYF. CDR3 DNA: TGTGCCAGCAGTTCCCCGGGGGCGGGAGCGTATACGCAGTATTTT.